A selection of T cell receptor beta chains follows, all from one sample in a study of regulatory T cells in long-lasting Graves disease. TCRdb re-derived calls from the multiplex PCR reads in MiXCR, one entry per CDR3 protein. The sample yields about 360,000 distinct CDR3 sequences, about 16% seen once. Separately, the same data were catalogued under a study of T cells in Graves' hyperthyroidism and ophthalmopathy.

Sequenced material: peripheral blood mononuclear cells (PBMCs), taken at new diagnosis, from a patient treated with antithyroid drugs. The source is a woman aged 18-30 years with Graves disease. Each CDR3 is given with its conserved first and last residue. Each record gives: V gene, clone size, J gene, CDR3 length, D gene, CDR3 DNA, CDR3 protein. D genes are given only for firm matches. Not every row has a clone size; where given, it reads once, few, many or a size class.

>TRBV29-1|many|TRBJ2-7|14|.
TGCAGCGTTGAAGAGGCCAGGGTAGGGTACGAGCAGTACTTC
CSVEEARVGYEQYF
>TRBV3-1|.|TRBJ2-3|19|TRBD2
TGTGCCAGCAGCCAAGAGCTCCGGGGACTAGCGATTAGAACAGATACGCAGTATTTT
CASSQELRGLAIRTDTQYF
>TRBV20-1|few|TRBJ1-2|15|.
TGCAGTGCTAGAGGCTCCGGTCAGGAGGACTATGGCTACACCTTC
CSARGSGQEDYGYTF
>TRBV20-1|many|TRBJ1-1|12|.
TGCAGTGCTAAACGTTCAAACACTGAAGCTTTCTTT
CSAKRSNTEAFF
>TRBV5-1|.|TRBJ1-4|14|TRBD1
TGCGCCAGCAGCTCCGGACAGGGGAAGGAAAAACTGTTTTTT
CASSSGQGKEKLFF
>TRBV20-1|.|TRBJ2-1|14|TRBD1
TGCAGTGCTAGAGCTCAGCAGGGGGCAAATGAGCAGTTCTTC
CSARAQQGANEQFF
>TRBV12-3/TRBV12-4|many|TRBJ2-2|15|.
TGTGCCAGCAGTCCCCGGGTCGAGGGGACCGGGGAGCTGTTTTTT
CASSPRVEGTGELFF
>TRBV5-1|.|TRBJ2-6|16|.
TGCGCCAGCAGCTCAGGCCCCATCCCTGGGGCCAACGTCCTGACTTTC
CASSSGPIPGANVLTF
>TRBV9|.|TRBJ1-1|15|.
TGTGCCAGCAGCGTAGGGCAAGAGGAGCGCACTGAAGCTTTCTTT
CASSVGQEERTEAFF
>TRBV20-1|many|TRBJ2-5|14|TRBD2
TGCAGTGCCGTTAGCGGGGGGGACGGGGAGACCCAGTACTTC
CSAVSGGDGETQYF
>TRBV2|many|TRBJ2-3|15|TRBD2
TGTGCCAGCAGCGGAACTAGCGAGTACACAGATACGCAGTATTTT
CASSGTSEYTDTQYF
>TRBV5-1|.|TRBJ2-2|17|.
TGCGCCAGCAGTCCCGGTACAGGGTTCCCGAACACCGGGGAGCTGTTTTTT
CASSPGTGFPNTGELFF
>TRBV27|.|TRBJ2-3|14|.
TGTGCCAGCAGTTTCCTAGCAATAACAGATACGCAGTATTTT
CASSFLAITDTQYF
>TRBV3-1|many|TRBJ2-3|13|.
TGTGCCAGCAGCCAAATTTGGACAGATACGCAGTATTTT
CASSQIWTDTQYF
>TRBV29-1|many|TRBJ2-7|12|TRBD1
TGCAGCGCACGGGACAGTTCCTACGAGCAGTACTTC
CSARDSSYEQYF
>TRBV5-1|.|TRBJ2-1|16|TRBD2
TGCGCCAGCAGCAGCCAAGGGACTAGCCTTCCCCATGAGCAGTTCTTC
CASSSQGTSLPHEQFF
>TRBV30|many|TRBJ1-1|19|.
TGTGCCTGGAGTGTACCTCTTCGTTTGGGGCTTCAAATGAACACTGAAGCTTTCTTT
CAWSVPLRLGLQMNTEAFF
>TRBV27|many|TRBJ2-7|12|.
TGTGCCAGCAGTTCATCCCGATACGAGCAGTACTTC
CASSSSRYEQYF
>TRBV3-1|many|TRBJ1-6|13|.
TGTGCCAGCAGCCGATTCTCAGAGTCACCCCTCCACTTT
CASSRFSESPLHF
>TRBV20-1|many|TRBJ2-1|18|.
TGCAGTGCTAGAGACGACGTCACGAAAACCGATTCCTACAATGAGCAGTTCTTC
CSARDDVTKTDSYNEQFF
>TRBV19|few|TRBJ2-7|13|TRBD1
TGTGCCAGTAGCCACCGGGACAGGGCCGAGCAGTACTTC
CASSHRDRAEQYF
>TRBV18|many|TRBJ2-2|16|TRBD1
TGTGCCAGCTCACCGTTCGACAGGGAAATAGCCGGGGAGCTGTTTTTT
CASSPFDREIAGELFF
>TRBV2|.|TRBJ2-7|14|TRBD2
TGTGCCAGCAGTGAAAGGGAGGGAATGTACGAGCAGTACTTC
CASSEREGMYEQYF
>TRBV30|many|TRBJ2-2|14|.
TGTGCCTGGAATAGGCAGGGGCTCACGGGGGAGCTGTTTTTT
CAWNRQGLTGELFF
>TRBV6-1|many|TRBJ2-7|17|TRBD2
TGTGCCAGCAGTCCACGGCGCCTAGCGGGAGTGTACTACGAGCAGTACTTC
CASSPRRLAGVYYEQYF
>TRBV27|many|TRBJ1-1|13|.
TGTGCCAGCAGTTTCATCGGGGGCACTGAAGCTTTCTTT
CASSFIGGTEAFF
>TRBV12-3/TRBV12-4|many|TRBJ2-7|13|TRBD2
TGTGCCAGCAGCCATAGCGGGAGCTACGAGCAGTACTTC
CASSHSGSYEQYF
>TRBV20-1|many|TRBJ1-1|14|.
TGCAGTGCTAGAGATTCGGGTCCCAAGACTGAAGCTTTCTTT
CSARDSGPKTEAFF
>TRBV7-2|.|TRBJ2-1|16|TRBD1
TGTGCCAGCAGCTCCGAACCGGGACAGGGAAACAATGAGCAGTTCTTC
CASSSEPGQGNNEQFF
>TRBV5-6|many|TRBJ1-6|13|.
TGTGCCAGCAGCGGTCCAGGAAATTCACCCCTCCACTTT
CASSGPGNSPLHF
>TRBV11-1|many|TRBJ2-1|15|TRBD1
TGTGCCAGCAGTAGATCCGGGACAGGGTATAATGAGCAGTTCTTC
CASSRSGTGYNEQFF
>TRBV5-1|many|TRBJ1-1|15|.
TGCGCCAGCAAATGGTATGGGGGGGATAACACTGAAGCTTTCTTT
CASKWYGGDNTEAFF
>TRBV30|.|TRBJ2-7|13|.
TGTGCCTGGAGTGTACTCATTTCGGGGGAGCAGTACTTC
CAWSVLISGEQYF
>TRBV24-1|.|TRBJ2-4|12|.
TGTGCCACCAGTGATTTGGGGGACATTCAGTACTTC
CATSDLGDIQYF
>TRBV11-2|many|TRBJ2-2|13|.
TGTGCCAGCAGCTCAATAGGGCCCGGGGAGCTGTTTTTT
CASSSIGPGELFF
>TRBV12-3/TRBV12-4|once|TRBJ1-1|16|TRBD1
TGTGCCAGCGGAGGGGGACAGGGGGGTAGGGCCACTGAAGCTTTCTTT
CASGGGQGGRATEAFF
>TRBV3-1|many|TRBJ2-4|20|.
TGTGCCAGCAGCCAAGATGTCAAGCGGAGGGGTGTTTTGGTCAAAAACATTCAGTACTTC
CASSQDVKRRGVLVKNIQYF
>TRBV5-1|many|TRBJ2-1|15|TRBD2
TGCGCCAGCAGCGTCAGCGGGGGGGAATACAATGAGCAGTTCTTC
CASSVSGGEYNEQFF
>TRBV12-3/TRBV12-4|many|TRBJ2-7|13|.
TGTGCCAGCAGTTTTCCCCCTCCCTACGAGCAGTACTTC
CASSFPPPYEQYF
>TRBV7-9|once|TRBJ1-3|13|.
TGTGCCAGCAGCTCCCCCAAGGGAAACACCATATATTTT
CASSSPKGNTIYF
>TRBV29-1|.|TRBJ1-1|16|TRBD1
TGCAGCGTTCCGACCCCGGGACAGGAATTTTCCTCTGAAGCTTTCTTT
CSVPTPGQEFSSEAFF
>TRBV7-3|.|TRBJ2-1|21|TRBD2
TGTGCCAGCAGCTTATCTGGGTTGGGACTAGCGGGATGGAGCTCCTACAATGAGCAGTTCTTC
CASSLSGLGLAGWSSYNEQFF
>TRBV11-3|many|TRBJ2-5|15|TRBD2
TGTGCCAGCAGCCTAATAGCGGGAGTAAGTGAGACCCAGTACTTC
CASSLIAGVSETQYF
>TRBV30|few|TRBJ2-7|15|.
TGTGCCTGGGCCCAACGGGGGCCCCCTGTCTACGAGCAGTACTTC
CAWAQRGPPVYEQYF
>TRBV7-2|many|TRBJ2-7|15|.
TGTGCCAGCAGCCAGGGGGGCCCCGGTTCCTACGAGCAGTACTTC
CASSQGGPGSYEQYF
>TRBV2|many|TRBJ2-1|15|.
TGTGCCAGCCGCCCCTTGGGAGGGGGAGGCATTGAGCAGTTCTTC
CASRPLGGGGIEQFF
>TRBV19|few|TRBJ1-6|15|.
TGTGCCAGTAGGGACGGGAGCTCCTATAATTCACCCCTCCACTTT
CASRDGSSYNSPLHF
>TRBV9|few|TRBJ1-1|15|.
TGTGCCAGCAGCGTAGGAGGACTGGTAAACACTGAAGCTTTCTTT
CASSVGGLVNTEAFF
>TRBV10-1|few|TRBJ2-2|15|.
TGCGCCAGCAGTACAGGGATGGGCGGCACCGGGGAGCTGTTTTTT
CASSTGMGGTGELFF
>TRBV7-2|.|TRBJ1-5|15|.
TGTGCCAGCAGCTTAGAAGGGGGAGGGTACCAGCCCCAGCATTTT
CASSLEGGGYQPQHF